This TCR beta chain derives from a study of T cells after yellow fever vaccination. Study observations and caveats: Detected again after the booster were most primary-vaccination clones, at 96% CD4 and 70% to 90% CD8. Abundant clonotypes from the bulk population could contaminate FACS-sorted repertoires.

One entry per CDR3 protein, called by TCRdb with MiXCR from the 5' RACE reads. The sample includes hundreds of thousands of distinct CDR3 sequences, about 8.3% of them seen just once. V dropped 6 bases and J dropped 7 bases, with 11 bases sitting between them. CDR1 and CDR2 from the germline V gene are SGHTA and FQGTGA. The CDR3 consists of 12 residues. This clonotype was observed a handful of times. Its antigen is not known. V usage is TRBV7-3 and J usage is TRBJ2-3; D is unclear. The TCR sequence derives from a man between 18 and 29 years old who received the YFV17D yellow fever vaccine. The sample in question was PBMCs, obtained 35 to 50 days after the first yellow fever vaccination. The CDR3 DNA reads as TGTGCCAGCAGTTCCGGGTCCTATACGCAGTATTTT. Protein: CASSSGSYTQYF. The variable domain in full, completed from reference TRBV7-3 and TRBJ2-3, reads GAGVSQTPSNKVTEKGKYVELRCDPISGHTALYWYRQSLGQGPEFLIYFQGTGAADDSGLPNDRFFAVRPEGSVSTLKIQRTERGDSAVYLCASSSGSYTQYFGPGTRLTVL.